This T cell receptor beta chain was observed in a study of T-cell reconstitution after alpha-beta-depleted transplantation in children. Broader study findings: Expanded clones from the graft, numbering several hundred, reportedly supplied alpha-beta T cells about two months after transplant. Once a year had passed after transplant, T-cell counts and diversity came mostly from newly produced T cells.

This clonotype showed up many times. Its specificity is not known. Unique molecular identifiers were incorporated during preparation of the TCRbeta library. TCRdb reprocessed the PCR reads via MiXCR and lists one record per CDR3 protein. The sample lists about 500,000 distinct CDR3 sequences, 9.5% to 12% seen once, with about 14% in the top ten. The germline CDR1 and CDR2 sequences are LGHDT and YNNKEL (reference sequence). V was clipped by 0 bases and J by 8 bases; unmatched bases: 8. The CDR3 is made up of 16 amino acids. The sequencing here drew on PBMCs, mostly from graft donor cells, taken 180 days after TCRalphabeta/CD19-depleted stem cell transplant. The chain joins TRBV3-1 to TRBJ2-1, with 9 bases matching TRBD2. The clonotype originates from a female patient younger than 10 who had a stem cell transplant for aplastic anemia, so the T cells may come from the graft donor. CDR3: CASSQERLAGTHEQFF. The CDR3 region has the DNA TGTGCCAGCAGCCAAGAACGCCTAGCGGGAACTCATGAGCAGTTCTTC.